Listed here are 13 T cell receptor beta chains from one sample, sequenced in a study of blood T cells in healthy people across ages. Together with a sample-barcoded 5' primer, a J-beta primer mix was included in a second PCR lasting about 6 to 11 cycles. TCRdb re-derived calls from the 5' RACE reads in MiXCR, one entry per CDR3 protein. This sample yields over 700,000 distinct CDR3 sequences, of which roughly 50% are seen a single time; around 40% belongs to the top ten. Sequences were obtained from blood. These receptors originate from a man older than 75 in good health.

This chain joins TRBV12-3 or TRBV12-4 and TRBJ2-1, with D perhaps matching TRBD2 (5 bases). With 6 bases removed from V and 14 bases from J, the gap between germline ends came to 17 bases. This CDR3 is built from 12 residues. CDR3 nucleotides: TGTGCCAGCAGCCGGGGAGAGGAAAAGAAGTTCTTC. Its translation: CASSRGEEKKFF.

With respect to this clonotype: The missing conserved phenylalanine or tryptophan at the end of this CDR3 makes a read error likely. The chain carries TRBV7-2 and TRBJ2-7, with TRBD2 matching over 10 bases. After removal of 0 bases from V and 6 bases from J, the junction contained 8 bases not matched to a gene. The germline V gene encodes CDR1 SGHTA and CDR2 FQGNSA. The CDR3 totals 16 residues. The CDR3 sequence is CASSLAVSGRAFEQYL. The CDR3 coding sequence is TGTGCCAGCAGCTTAGCGGTGAGCGGGAGGGCCTTCGAGCAGTACTTA.

This clonotype turned up a few times. The rearrangement uses TRBV3-1 and TRBJ2-5; D call uncertain. This CDR3 is 11 amino acids long. V lost 8 bases to trimming and J lost 11 bases, with 15 bases between them. CDR1 and CDR2 from the germline V gene are LGHDT and YNNKEL (reference sequence). The CDR3 nucleotides read TGTGCCAGCCGTCGAGACTCCGCACAGTACTTC. Protein: CASRRDSAQYF.

This clonotype was seen a few times. This chain connects TRBV3-1 to TRBJ2-7; D may match TRBD1 or TRBD2 (5 bases each). CDR3 length: 14 residues. CDR1 is LGHDT and CDR2 is YNNKEL in the germline V gene (reference sequence). Trimming shortened V by 6 bases and J by 3 bases, and 15 bases separated the two germline ends. CDR3 sequence: CASRSSGPIYEQYF. CDR3 DNA sequence: TGTGCCAGCAGGTCCTCGGGACCGATCTACGAGCAGTACTTC.

The rearrangement links TRBV20-1 to TRBJ2-1; D gene uncertain. Trimming took off 5 bases at V and 0 bases at J, with 17 bases between the two ends. CDR1 is DFQATT, CDR2 SNEGSKA, per germline (reference sequence). This CDR3 is 16 amino acids long. CDR3 protein: CSASPLVASSYNEQFF. The CDR3 DNA follows: TGCAGTGCTTCCCCTCTAGTGGCAAGCTCCTACAATGAGCAGTTCTTC.

This chain links TRBV20-1 with TRBJ2-5; 8 bases line up with TRBD2. Germline V CDR1 and CDR2: DFQATT, SNEGSKA (reference sequence). The V segment lost 3 bases and the J segment 5 bases; nucleotides outside the gene matches: 5. This CDR3 region has 13 residues. In nucleotides, the CDR3 is TGCAGTGCTAGCACGGGAGGGATGGAGACCCAGTACTTC. Its translation is CSASTGGMETQYF.

This clonotype showed up many times. This CDR3 reads CASSPSRADTQYF. CDR3 coding DNA: TGTGCCAGCAGCCCCTCAAGGGCGGATACGCAGTATTTT. The chain links TRBV7-2 to TRBJ2-3, with D uncertain. V was clipped by 5 bases and J by 6 bases, with 12 bases between them. Germline-derived CDR1 and CDR2 are SGHTA and FQGNSA. The CDR3 is 13 amino acids. The full variable domain, with the rest looked up from reference TRBV7-2 and TRBJ2-3, is GAGVSQSPSNKVTEKGKDVELRCDPISGHTALYWYRQSLGQGLEFLIYFQGNSAPDKSGLPSDRFSAERTGGSVSTLTIQRTQQEDSAVYLCASSPSRADTQYFGPGTRLTVL.

The chain recombines TRBV20-1 with TRBJ2-1; the match to TRBD2 covers 16 bases. The V segment lost 6 bases and the J segment 10 bases; nucleotides outside the gene matches: 6. This CDR3 spans 14 amino acids. The germline gives CDR1 DFQATT, CDR2 SNEGSKA (reference sequence). DNA of the CDR3: TGCAGTGCCACCGGGACTAGCGGGAGGGACGAGCAGTTCTTC. It specifies CSATGTSGRDEQFF.

The chain couples TRBV20-1 to TRBJ2-5, with 7 bases lining up with TRBD2. V trimming: 5 bases; J trimming: 1 base; junction bases outside the gene matches: 10. CDR3 length: 15 residues. Germline V gene lookup returns CDR1 DFQATT and CDR2 SNEGSKA (reference sequence). This chain's CDR3 is CSAPREDTSQETQYF. In nucleotides, the CDR3 is TGCAGTGCTCCCCGGGAGGACACAAGCCAAGAGACCCAGTACTTC.

V is TRBV27 and J is TRBJ1-1; a weak D match, TRBD1 (5 bases). The CDR3 is made up of 14 amino acids. The ends were cut back, 6 bases at V and 3 bases at J, with 14 bases in the middle. In germline, CDR1 is MNHEY, CDR2 SMNVEV (reference sequence). Written as DNA, the CDR3 is TGTGCCAGCAGGGGACGAGGATGGGACACTGAAGCTTTCTTT. It codes for CASRGRGWDTEAFF.

The chain recombines TRBV20-1 with TRBJ2-7, with 11 bases lining up with TRBD2. Germline-derived CDR1 and CDR2 are DFQATT and SNEGSKA (reference sequence). Losses at the gene ends were 6 bases for V and 4 bases for J; bases not matched to a gene: 8. CDR3 length equals 14 residues. The chain's CDR3 is CSATGTSGYYEQYF. In DNA, the CDR3 is TGCAGTGCGACCGGGACTAGCGGTTATTACGAGCAGTACTTC.

CDR3: CSVEDPMADTQYF. As DNA, the CDR3 is TGCAGCGTTGAAGATCCTATGGCAGATACGCAGTATTTT. The chain is built from TRBV29-1 and TRBJ2-3; D uncertain. Germline-derived CDR1 and CDR2 are SQVTM and ANQGSEA. This CDR3 has 13 amino acids. V was pared by 0 bases and J by 4 bases, with 8 bases between.

This clonotype has only a few counts. The rearrangement uses TRBV20-1 and TRBJ2-3; 8 bases line up with TRBD2. Germline V gene data show CDR1 as DFQATT and CDR2 as SNEGSKA (reference sequence). This CDR3 has 11 residues. The V gene end was trimmed by 6 bases and the J gene end by 14 bases; junction bases not matched to a gene: 10. In nucleotides, the CDR3 is TGCAGTGCGACTAGCGACAGATACGCGTATTTT. Encoded protein: CSATSDRYAYF.